Shown below are 26 T cell receptor beta chains from a single sample sequenced in a study of blood T cell repertoires in COVID-19. Profiling relied on immunoSEQ multiplex PCR, and the TCRdb table lists in-frame clones only, not all of them. This sample carries roughly 120,000 clones, around 91% of them seen once, and the ten largest clones take 25% to 30%. The sequenced sample consisted of peripheral blood. The receptor set was obtained from a man between 65 and 85 years old with active or convalescent COVID-19.

CDR3 bases: TGTGCCAGCAGCCTAATTACCGCCGAGCAGTACTTC. Protein: CASSLITAEQYF. The chain couples TRBV7-9 to TRBJ2-7; no clear D gene. V lost 5 bases to trimming and J lost 6 bases, with 11 bases between them. Germline values: CDR1 SEHNR, CDR2 FQNEAQ (reference sequence). The CDR3 covers 12 residues.

This sequence joins TRBV3-1 (or the pseudogene TRBV3-2) and TRBJ2-4; 13 bases are shared with TRBD2. The CDR3 totals 16 residues. V gave up 0 bases and J gave up 8 bases; unmatched junction bases: 4. Germline V gives CDR1 LGHDT, CDR2 YNNKEL (reference sequence). The CDR3 protein is CASSQDLLAGGYIQYF. CDR3 DNA sequence: TGTGCCAGCAGCCAAGATTTACTAGCGGGAGGGTACATTCAGTACTTC.

This rearrangement joins TRBV5-6 to TRBJ1-2; TRBD1 matches at 10 bases. The CDR3 has 13 residues. Germline V gene sequence: CDR1 SGHDT, CDR2 YYEEEE. Trimming cost V 5 bases and J 7 bases; bases outside gene matches: 5. The CDR3, as DNA: TGTGCCAGCAGACCGACAGGGGGCTTTGGCTACACCTTC. This sequence encodes CASRPTGGFGYTF.

The chain recombines TRBV28 with TRBJ1-2; 10 bases match TRBD1. Trimming cost V 6 bases and J 1 base; bases outside gene matches: 8. The CDR3 is made up of 16 amino acids. Germline lookup yields CDR1 MDHEN and CDR2 SYDVKM. This CDR3 is CASRNPRTGGNYGYTF. CDR3 coding DNA: TGTGCCAGCAGGAACCCCAGGACAGGGGGTAACTATGGCTACACCTTC.

The V call is TRBV10-3, the J call TRBJ2-3, with a weak D call TRBD2 (7 bases). The V gene's germline CDR1 is ENHRY and CDR2 SYGVKD. The CDR3 runs to 13 residues. Between the trimmed V and J ends, which lost 8 bases and 4 bases, there was a span of 13 bases. The CDR3 DNA reads TGTGCCATCGATGGGGGGGCCGCAGATACGCAGTATTTT. Its translation: CAIDGGAADTQYF.

The genes are TRBV27 and TRBJ1-3; TRBD1 matches at 9 bases. CDR1 is MNHEY, CDR2 SMNVEV, per germline (reference sequence). The CDR3 contains 13 residues. The V gene end was trimmed by 6 bases and the J gene end by 6 bases; junction bases not matched to a gene: 3. In nucleotides, the CDR3 is TGTGCCAGCAGCAGACAGGGGGAAAACACCATATATTTT. This encodes CASSRQGENTIYF.

The V and J genes are TRBV15 and TRBJ1-1; TRBD1 aligns across 9 bases. The J segment lost 0 bases and the V segment lost 0 bases, leaving 2 bases of the junction unmatched. This CDR3 has 16 residues. The germline CDR1 and CDR2 sequences are LNHNV and YYDKDF (reference sequence). CDR3 amino acids: CATSRDGTGLNTEAFF. CDR3 DNA sequence: TGTGCCACCAGCAGAGACGGGACAGGGTTGAACACTGAAGCTTTCTTT.

The CDR3, as DNA: TGTGCCAGCAGCTTATGGACAGGCAGCAATCAGCCCCAGCATTTT. It codes for CASSLWTGSNQPQHF. The rearrangement joins TRBV7-8 to TRBJ1-5; 7 positions match TRBD1. The junction had 2 bases not matched to a gene; V was cut back by 2 bases and J by 1 base. The CDR3 loop spans 15 amino acids. Germline V gene lookup returns CDR1 SGHVS and CDR2 FQNEAQ.

CDR3 sequence reads: CAISGGQDRQETQYF. CDR3 DNA: TGTGCCATCAGTGGTGGACAGGACCGTCAAGAGACCCAGTACTTC. The chain couples TRBV10-3 to TRBJ2-5, with TRBD1 identical over 7 bases. CDR1 is ENHRY, CDR2 SYGVKD, per germline. V was clipped by 4 bases and J by 2 bases; unmatched bases: 7. CDR3 length: 15 residues.

The chain is built from TRBV30 and TRBJ2-3; TRBD2 agrees at 10 bases. The CDR3 has 18 amino acids. V was clipped by 1 base and J by 0 bases; unmatched bases: 10. CDR1 GTSNPN and CDR2 SVGIG come from the germline V gene (reference sequence). The CDR3 spells CAWSGTSGIPVSTDTQYF. In nucleotides, the CDR3 is TGTGCCTGGAGTGGAACTAGCGGGATCCCTGTTAGCACAGATACGCAGTATTTT.

The sample holds a few counts of this clone. V gene TRBV9 combines with J gene TRBJ1-1, with 8 positions matching TRBD1. V shed 2 bases, J shed 5 bases, and the junction held 8 bases outside the gene matches. The germline V gene encodes CDR1 SGDLS and CDR2 YYNGEE. The CDR3 extends over 15 amino acids. CDR3 protein: CASSVRGQGVTEAFF. The CDR3 DNA is TGTGCCAGCAGCGTTCGAGGACAGGGTGTAACTGAAGCTTTCTTT.

In this sample, this clone turned up a few times. This sequence joins TRBV6-1 and TRBJ2-1, with unresolved D. Per germline, CDR1 MNHNS and CDR2 SASEGT. This CDR3 is built from 15 residues. The V gene lost 2 bases and the J gene lost 0 bases, with 8 bases spanning the gap. CDR3: CASSEWADSYNEQFF. In nucleotides, the CDR3 is TGTGCCAGCAGTGAATGGGCAGACTCCTACAATGAGCAGTTCTTC.

The rearrangement joins TRBV7-8 to TRBJ1-1; D gene unclear. Germline CDR1 is SGHVS and CDR2 is FQNEAQ. The CDR3 covers 15 residues. V gave up 0 bases and J gave up 2 bases, with 10 bases separating them. The CDR3 reads CASSLAGRLNTEAFF. For the CDR3, the DNA is TGTGCCAGCAGCTTAGCGGGCCGGTTAAACACTGAAGCTTTCTTT.

CDR3 nucleotide sequence: TGTGCCACCAGTGATTTGACAGGGGAATATGGCTACACCTTC. Encoded protein: CATSDLTGEYGYTF. This chain uses TRBV24-1 with TRBJ1-2, with 7 bases matching TRBD1. The CDR3 extends over 14 amino acids. Trimming removed 0 bases from V and 5 bases from J; junction bases left unmatched: 2. CDR1 KGHDR and CDR2 SFDVKD come from the germline V gene.

The CDR3 DNA reads TGCGCCAGCAGCCCAACTAGCGGGGCCTACAATGAGCAGTTCTTC. Residues: CASSPTSGAYNEQFF. This sequence joins TRBV5-1 and TRBJ2-1; 10 bases are shared with TRBD2. CDR3 length equals 15 residues. Per the germline V gene, CDR1 is SGHRS and CDR2 is YFSETQ. Trimming removed 4 bases from V and 2 bases from J; junction bases left unmatched: 3.

This clone is a singleton in its sample. The rearrangement joins TRBV7-2 to TRBJ2-7; TRBD2 matches 10 bases. The V segment lost 8 bases and the J segment 2 bases; nucleotides outside the gene matches: 9. CDR3 length: 15 amino acids. Germline CDR1 SGHTA, CDR2 FQGNSA. The CDR3 DNA sequence: TGTGCCAGCGGGTTGACTAGCGGGCCGACCTACGAGCAGTACTTC. Translating gives CASGLTSGPTYEQYF.

This chain connects TRBV19 to TRBJ2-3, with a weak D call TRBD1 (5 bases). V shed 9 bases and J shed 1 base, with 17 bases lying between them. The CDR3 sequence is 15 residues long. Germline lookup yields CDR1 LNHDA and CDR2 SQIVND (reference sequence). For the CDR3, the DNA is TGTGCCAGACACACAACAGGCGCGGGCACAGATACGCAGTATTTT. Its translation is CARHTTGAGTDTQYF. The full variable domain, in which reference TRBV19 and TRBJ2-3 provide the parts outside the CDR3, is DGGITQSPKYLFRKEGQNVTLSCEQNLNHDAMYWYRQDPGQGLRLIYYSQIVNDFQKGDIAEGYSVSREKKESFPLTVTSAQKNPTAFYLCARHTTGAGTDTQYFGPGTRLTVL.

The chain links TRBV28 to TRBJ1-1, with TRBD1 identical over 8 bases. The V segment lost 5 bases and the J segment 7 bases; nucleotides outside the gene matches: 12. This CDR3 is built from 15 residues. Germline V lookup: CDR1 MDHEN, CDR2 SYDVKM. CDR3 loop: CASSPRQGATREAFF. The CDR3 coding sequence is TGTGCCAGCAGTCCACGGCAGGGGGCAACCCGTGAAGCTTTCTTT.

The chain recombines TRBV27 with TRBJ2-7, with TRBD1 matching over 9 bases. V lost 7 bases, J lost 5 bases, and 12 bases stayed unmatched. Germline lookup yields CDR1 MNHEY and CDR2 SMNVEV (reference sequence). This CDR3 comprises 15 residues. CDR3 loop: CASTGTGQGENEQYF. For the CDR3, the DNA is TGTGCCAGCACCGGAACGGGACAGGGCGAGAACGAGCAGTACTTC.

The chain is built from TRBV5-1 and TRBJ2-5; TRBD2 matches at 13 bases. The ends lost 0 bases at V and 4 bases at J; junction bases unmatched: 0. There are 15 residues in the CDR3. The germline V gene has CDR1 SGHRS and CDR2 YFSETQ. CDR3 loop: CASSLGTSGRETQYF. CDR3 nucleotides: TGCGCCAGCAGCTTGGGGACTAGCGGGAGAGAGACCCAGTACTTC.

The chain has TRBV28 and TRBJ1-2; 7 bases fit TRBD1. The CDR3 is 15 residues long. With V trimmed by 4 bases and J by 4 bases, 9 bases remained unmatched. Looked up from germline, CDR1 is MDHEN and CDR2 is SYDVKM. The CDR3 sequence is CASSSGGGDGYGYTF. CDR3 sequence (DNA): TGTGCCAGCAGTTCGGGAGGGGGCGACGGCTATGGCTACACCTTC.

The gene calls are TRBV7-2 and TRBJ1-3, with D unclear. Germline V gene data show CDR1 as SGHTA and CDR2 as FQGNSA. The CDR3 runs to 13 residues. V was clipped by 5 bases and J by 2 bases, with 7 bases between them. CDR3 in DNA: TGTGCCAGCAGCCCCCAAACTGGAAACACCATATATTTT. It yields the protein CASSPQTGNTIYF.

V and J are TRBV19 and TRBJ2-1, with TRBD2 as a possible D gene (6 bases). This CDR3 is 16 amino acids long. V gave up 4 bases and J gave up 0 bases, with 13 bases separating them. CDR1 and CDR2 from the germline V gene are LNHDA and SQIVND (reference sequence). CDR3 loop: CASSRRAGGSYNEQFF. As DNA, the CDR3 is TGTGCCAGTAGTAGGAGGGCCGGAGGCTCCTACAATGAGCAGTTCTTC.

This clone has just one count. The J gene is TRBJ2-5, the V gene TRBV11-2; 8 nucleotides align to TRBD2. The CDR3 totals 16 residues. V was clipped by 1 base and J by 4 bases; unmatched bases: 8. Germline V gene data show CDR1 as SGHAT and CDR2 as FQNNGV. The DNA for the CDR3 is TGTGCCAGCAGCTTAGCCGGGGGGGCCCTCCTAGAGACCCAGTACTTC. Protein sequence: CASSLAGGALLETQYF.

This chain joins TRBV19 and TRBJ2-4, with 8 bases aligning to TRBD2. This CDR3 is 18 amino acids long. CDR1 and CDR2 from the germline V gene are LNHDA and SQIVND (reference sequence). V was clipped by 2 bases and J by 0 bases; unmatched bases: 9. This CDR3 reads CASSITLAGLLAKNIQYF. CDR3 in DNA: TGTGCCAGTAGTATAACGCTAGCGGGTCTTCTAGCCAAAAACATTCAGTACTTC.

The chain uses TRBV15 and TRBJ2-5, with TRBD2 matching 11 bases. Unmatched junction bases numbered 16, after V lost 6 bases and J lost 4 bases. Germline V lookup: CDR1 LNHNV, CDR2 YYDKDF (reference sequence). CDR3 size: 18 residues. The CDR3 region is CATSSGTSGIGPGETQYF. In DNA form, the CDR3 reads TGTGCCACCAGTTCCGGGACTAGCGGTATTGGACCAGGAGAGACCCAGTACTTC.